The rows below give T cell receptor beta chains drawn from one sample of a study of blood T cell repertoires in COVID-19. Using immunoSEQ multiplex PCR, the repertoire was profiled, and TCRdb retains in-frame clones only, with some absent. This table holds some 150,000 clones, approximately 84% found once. Sequencing input: PBMCs or T cells enriched from blood (not recorded which). All receptors come from a woman between 18 and 29 years old who had been exposed to COVID-19. Each CDR3 is given with its conserved first and last residue. The order of the fields is J gene, V gene, clone size, D gene, CDR3 protein, CDR3 DNA. A D gene is named only where the DNA matches it firmly. Rows may omit the clone size; those that give it use once, few, many or a size class.

j_gene: TRBJ1-5; v_gene: TRBV2; abundance: .; d_gene: .; CDR3aa: CASSAGQRNQPQHF; CDR3nt: TGTGCCAGCAGCGCCGGACAGAGGAATCAGCCCCAGCATTTT
j_gene: TRBJ1-1; v_gene: TRBV24-1; abundance: .; d_gene: .; CDR3aa: CATSDLVGGNTEAFF; CDR3nt: TGTGCCACCAGTGATTTGGTCGGGGGGAACACTGAAGCTTTCTTT
j_gene: TRBJ1-4; v_gene: TRBV7-2; abundance: few; d_gene: .; CDR3aa: CASSSYGTPNEKLFF; CDR3nt: TGTGCCAGCAGCTCCTACGGGACACCTAATGAAAAACTGTTTTTT
j_gene: TRBJ2-3; v_gene: TRBV19; abundance: .; d_gene: .; CDR3aa: CASSIVGPRGNTQYF; CDR3nt: TGTGCCAGTAGTATTGTAGGCCCAAGGGGGAATACGCAGTATTTT
j_gene: TRBJ1-5; v_gene: TRBV28; abundance: .; d_gene: TRBD1; CDR3aa: CASNQRDRGGNQPQHF; CDR3nt: TGTGCCAGCAATCAGAGGGACAGGGGGGGCAATCAGCCCCAGCATTTT
j_gene: TRBJ1-3; v_gene: TRBV7-2; abundance: .; d_gene: TRBD1; CDR3aa: CASSLVGTGGSGNTIYF; CDR3nt: TGTGCCAGCAGCTTAGTCGGGACAGGGGGTAGCGGAAACACCATATATTTT
j_gene: TRBJ1-5; v_gene: TRBV18; abundance: .; d_gene: TRBD1; CDR3aa: CASSMTGGNQPQHF; CDR3nt: TGTGCCAGCTCAATGACAGGGGGCAATCAGCCCCAGCATTTT
j_gene: TRBJ2-1; v_gene: TRBV9; abundance: .; d_gene: TRBD2; CDR3aa: CASSVEGAGLYNEQFF; CDR3nt: TGTGCCAGCAGCGTAGAGGGAGCGGGACTATACAATGAGCAGTTCTTC
j_gene: TRBJ1-5; v_gene: TRBV30; abundance: once; d_gene: TRBD1; CDR3aa: CAWSVNRGLRDQPQHF; CDR3nt: TGTGCCTGGAGCGTTAACAGGGGGCTGAGGGATCAGCCCCAGCATTTT
j_gene: TRBJ2-3; v_gene: TRBV11-1; abundance: .; d_gene: TRBD1; CDR3aa: CASSRDRAADTQYF; CDR3nt: TGTGCCAGCAGCCGGGACAGGGCGGCAGATACGCAGTATTTT
j_gene: TRBJ2-6; v_gene: TRBV29-1; abundance: .; d_gene: .; CDR3aa: CSVESSGANVLTF; CDR3nt: TGCAGCGTTGAGAGCTCTGGGGCCAACGTCCTGACTTTC
j_gene: TRBJ2-2; v_gene: TRBV6-5; abundance: .; d_gene: TRBD2; CDR3aa: CASRPTSARTGELFF; CDR3nt: TGTGCCAGCAGACCCACTAGCGCCAGAACCGGGGAGCTGTTTTTT
j_gene: TRBJ2-7; v_gene: TRBV29-1; abundance: few; d_gene: TRBD2; CDR3aa: CSVEERERYEQYF; CDR3nt: TGCAGCGTTGAGGAGCGGGAGCGGTACGAGCAGTACTTC
j_gene: TRBJ1-3; v_gene: TRBV28; abundance: .; d_gene: TRBD1; CDR3aa: CASSLSAAGGLFGNTIYF; CDR3nt: TGTGCCAGCAGTTTATCGGCGGCAGGGGGATTATTTGGAAACACCATATATTTT
j_gene: TRBJ1-2; v_gene: TRBV25-1; abundance: .; d_gene: .; CDR3aa: CASSESGGDYGYTF; CDR3nt: TGTGCCAGCAGTGAATCGGGGGGAGACTATGGCTACACCTTC
j_gene: TRBJ2-1; v_gene: TRBV5-1; abundance: .; d_gene: TRBD2; CDR3aa: CASSSGLGGNEQFF; CDR3nt: TGCGCCAGCAGCTCGGGACTAGGGGGGAATGAGCAGTTCTTC
j_gene: TRBJ1-4; v_gene: TRBV5-1; abundance: .; d_gene: .; CDR3aa: CASSSSGTSTNEKLFF; CDR3nt: TGCGCCAGCAGCTCCTCCGGGACTTCAACTAATGAAAAACTGTTTTTT
j_gene: TRBJ2-3; v_gene: TRBV12-3/TRBV12-4; abundance: few; d_gene: .; CDR3aa: CASSVTSTDTQYF; CDR3nt: TGTGCCAGCAGTGTGACTAGCACAGATACGCAGTATTTT
j_gene: TRBJ2-1; v_gene: TRBV24-1; abundance: .; d_gene: TRBD2; CDR3aa: CATSPAGALQFF; CDR3nt: TGTGCCACCAGTCCGGCGGGAGCCCTCCAGTTCTTC
j_gene: TRBJ2-5; v_gene: TRBV29-1; abundance: .; d_gene: TRBD2; CDR3aa: CSAGGLAGDETQYF; CDR3nt: TGCAGCGCCGGAGGACTAGCGGGAGACGAGACCCAGTACTTC
j_gene: TRBJ1-6; v_gene: TRBV5-8; abundance: .; d_gene: TRBD1; CDR3aa: CASSLAGTGYSPLHF; CDR3nt: TGTGCCAGCAGCTTGGCCGGGACAGGGTATTCACCCCTCCACTTT
j_gene: TRBJ2-2; v_gene: TRBV27; abundance: once; d_gene: TRBD1; CDR3aa: CASSSGQSANTGELFF; CDR3nt: TGTGCCAGCAGTTCGGGACAGAGCGCGAACACCGGGGAGCTGTTTTTT
j_gene: TRBJ1-1; v_gene: TRBV9; abundance: once; d_gene: .; CDR3aa: CASSTLGVNTEAFF; CDR3nt: TGTGCCAGCAGCACCCTAGGAGTGAACACTGAAGCTTTCTTT
j_gene: TRBJ2-7; v_gene: TRBV3-1/TRBV3-2; abundance: once; d_gene: .; CDR3aa: CASSQDRRGLPYEQYF; CDR3nt: TGTGCCAGCAGCCAAGATCGGAGAGGCCTTCCCTACGAGCAGTACTTC
j_gene: TRBJ2-7; v_gene: TRBV19; abundance: .; d_gene: TRBD2; CDR3aa: CASSLTSGNSYEQYF; CDR3nt: TGTGCCAGTAGTTTGACTAGCGGGAATTCCTACGAGCAGTACTTC
j_gene: TRBJ2-7; v_gene: TRBV9; abundance: .; d_gene: .; CDR3aa: CASSPSGSRSSFEQYF; CDR3nt: TGTGCCAGCAGCCCATCGGGGTCCCGGTCAAGTTTCGAGCAGTACTTC
j_gene: TRBJ1-3; v_gene: TRBV7-9; abundance: .; d_gene: TRBD1; CDR3aa: CASSQGQGENTIYF; CDR3nt: TGTGCCAGCAGCCAGGGACAGGGAGAAAACACCATATATTTT
j_gene: TRBJ2-5; v_gene: TRBV18; abundance: .; d_gene: TRBD2; CDR3aa: CASPGLAGKETQYF; CDR3nt: TGTGCCAGCCCTGGACTAGCGGGTAAAGAGACCCAGTACTTC
j_gene: TRBJ2-3; v_gene: TRBV5-1; abundance: .; d_gene: TRBD2; CDR3aa: CASSLATRTSGADTQYF; CDR3nt: TGCGCCAGCAGCTTGGCCACGAGAACTAGCGGGGCAGATACGCAGTATTTT
j_gene: TRBJ1-2; v_gene: TRBV7-9; abundance: .; d_gene: TRBD1; CDR3aa: CASSLVEGGAGYTF; CDR3nt: TGTGCCAGCAGCTTGGTGGAAGGGGGCGCGGGCTACACCTTC
j_gene: TRBJ1-2; v_gene: TRBV2; abundance: .; d_gene: .; CDR3aa: CASNPRDYGYTF; CDR3nt: TGTGCCAGCAACCCGCGAGACTATGGCTACACCTTC
j_gene: TRBJ1-2; v_gene: TRBV7-2; abundance: .; d_gene: TRBD1; CDR3aa: CASSARGRLDYGYTF; CDR3nt: TGTGCCAGCAGCGCCAGGGGGCGGCTCGACTATGGCTACACCTTC
j_gene: TRBJ2-7; v_gene: TRBV4-2; abundance: few; d_gene: TRBD1; CDR3aa: CASSQARTGYEQYF; CDR3nt: TGTGCCAGCAGCCAGGCTCGGACAGGCTACGAGCAGTACTTC
j_gene: TRBJ2-7; v_gene: TRBV11-2; abundance: .; d_gene: .; CDR3aa: CASSLGGRGAYEQYF; CDR3nt: TGTGCCAGCAGCTTAGGGGGCAGGGGGGCCTACGAGCAGTACTTC
j_gene: TRBJ2-2; v_gene: TRBV29-1; abundance: .; d_gene: .; CDR3aa: CSVGGLSFGGELFF; CDR3nt: TGCAGCGTTGGCGGGCTTAGTTTCGGCGGGGAGCTGTTTTTT
j_gene: TRBJ1-1; v_gene: TRBV5-1; abundance: .; d_gene: .; CDR3aa: CASSLAAGETEAFF; CDR3nt: TGCGCCAGCAGCTTGGCCGCAGGGGAGACTGAAGCTTTCTTT
j_gene: TRBJ2-7; v_gene: TRBV12-3/TRBV12-4; abundance: once; d_gene: .; CDR3aa: CASGLGHQEQYF; CDR3nt: TGTGCCAGCGGGCTGGGACACCAAGAGCAGTACTTC
j_gene: TRBJ2-7; v_gene: TRBV2; abundance: .; d_gene: .; CDR3aa: CASKAGSYEQYF; CDR3nt: TGTGCCAGCAAGGCAGGCTCCTACGAGCAGTACTTC
j_gene: TRBJ1-2; v_gene: TRBV9; abundance: .; d_gene: TRBD1; CDR3aa: CASSLGQGSYGYTF; CDR3nt: TGTGCCAGCAGCTTGGGACAGGGCTCCTATGGCTACACCTTC
j_gene: TRBJ2-7; v_gene: TRBV3-1/TRBV3-2; abundance: few; d_gene: .; CDR3aa: CASSQGLASYEQYF; CDR3nt: TGTGCCAGCAGCCAAGGCCTAGCCTCTTACGAGCAGTACTTC
j_gene: TRBJ1-1; v_gene: TRBV9; abundance: once; d_gene: .; CDR3aa: CASSVGDKNTEAFF; CDR3nt: TGTGCCAGCAGCGTAGGGGACAAGAACACTGAAGCTTTCTTT
j_gene: TRBJ2-2; v_gene: TRBV4-3; abundance: .; d_gene: .; CDR3aa: CASSQDVRFANTGELFF; CDR3nt: TGCGCCAGCAGCCAAGATGTACGGTTCGCGAACACCGGGGAGCTGTTTTTT
j_gene: TRBJ2-7; v_gene: TRBV24-1; abundance: .; d_gene: TRBD1; CDR3aa: CATSVVDRAYEQYF; CDR3nt: TGTGCCACCAGTGTTGTGGACAGGGCCTACGAGCAGTACTTC
j_gene: TRBJ2-1; v_gene: TRBV2; abundance: .; d_gene: TRBD2; CDR3aa: CASSEAGLAGVGYNEQFF; CDR3nt: TGTGCCAGCAGTGAAGCGGGGCTAGCGGGAGTTGGCTACAATGAGCAGTTCTTC
j_gene: TRBJ1-1; v_gene: TRBV12-3/TRBV12-4; abundance: .; d_gene: .; CDR3aa: CASSLGGGTEAFF; CDR3nt: TGTGCCAGCAGTTTAGGAGGGGGCACTGAAGCTTTCTTT
j_gene: TRBJ2-3; v_gene: TRBV20-1; abundance: .; d_gene: .; CDR3aa: CSASSLDNTDTQYF; CDR3nt: TGCAGTGCTAGTTCCTTGGACAACACAGATACGCAGTATTTT
j_gene: TRBJ2-3; v_gene: TRBV27; abundance: .; d_gene: TRBD2; CDR3aa: CASSPYPVLAGGSDTQYF; CDR3nt: TGTGCCAGCAGTCCCTATCCCGTGCTAGCGGGAGGGTCAGATACGCAGTATTTT
j_gene: TRBJ1-1; v_gene: TRBV19; abundance: .; d_gene: .; CDR3aa: CASSIHPGVAETNTEAFF; CDR3nt: TGTGCCAGTAGTATCCACCCGGGGGTGGCAGAGACGAACACTGAAGCTTTCTTT
j_gene: TRBJ2-1; v_gene: TRBV4-2; abundance: .; d_gene: TRBD1; CDR3aa: CASSQELGGEFSYNEQFF; CDR3nt: TGTGCCAGCAGCCAAGAACTAGGGGGCGAATTCTCCTACAATGAGCAGTTCTTC
j_gene: TRBJ1-3; v_gene: TRBV19; abundance: .; d_gene: .; CDR3aa: CASSLDREAGNTIYF; CDR3nt: TGTGCCAGTAGCCTAGACAGAGAGGCTGGAAACACCATATATTTT
j_gene: TRBJ2-1; v_gene: TRBV12-3/TRBV12-4; abundance: .; d_gene: TRBD1; CDR3aa: CASRPGQNNEQFF; CDR3nt: TGTGCCAGCAGACCGGGACAGAACAATGAGCAGTTCTTC
j_gene: TRBJ1-4; v_gene: TRBV6-2/TRBV6-3; abundance: .; d_gene: TRBD1; CDR3aa: CASSTGQGNEKLFF; CDR3nt: TGTGCCAGCAGCACGGGACAGGGTAATGAAAAACTGTTTTTT
j_gene: TRBJ1-2; v_gene: TRBV20-1; abundance: few; d_gene: TRBD1; CDR3aa: CSASRTGVNGYTF; CDR3nt: TGCAGTGCTAGTCGGACAGGGGTAAATGGCTACACCTTC
j_gene: TRBJ2-1; v_gene: TRBV28; abundance: .; d_gene: TRBD2; CDR3aa: CASSGREQINEQFF; CDR3nt: TGTGCCAGCAGTGGGCGGGAGCAAATCAATGAGCAGTTCTTC
j_gene: TRBJ1-2; v_gene: TRBV6-2/TRBV6-3; abundance: .; d_gene: .; CDR3aa: CASSYGVRHTF; CDR3nt: TGTGCCAGCAGTTACGGTGTCAGGCACACCTTC
j_gene: TRBJ2-7; v_gene: TRBV2; abundance: .; d_gene: TRBD1; CDR3aa: CASSEQGAFYEQYF; CDR3nt: TGTGCCAGCAGTGAACAGGGGGCCTTTTACGAGCAGTACTTC
j_gene: TRBJ1-4; v_gene: TRBV4-2; abundance: .; d_gene: .; CDR3aa: CASSHPGQSEKLFF; CDR3nt: TGTGCCAGCAGCCACCCCGGACAATCGGAAAAACTGTTTTTT
j_gene: TRBJ2-2; v_gene: TRBV19; abundance: .; d_gene: TRBD1; CDR3aa: CASTWGQGYVAGELFF; CDR3nt: TGTGCCAGTACTTGGGGACAGGGGTATGTTGCCGGGGAGCTGTTTTTT
j_gene: TRBJ1-1; v_gene: TRBV6-2/TRBV6-3; abundance: .; d_gene: TRBD1; CDR3aa: CASSYENRGKMNTEAFF; CDR3nt: TGTGCCAGCAGTTACGAGAACAGGGGGAAAATGAACACTGAAGCTTTCTTT
j_gene: TRBJ1-1; v_gene: TRBV29-1; abundance: .; d_gene: .; CDR3aa: CSALVGTEAFF; CDR3nt: TGCAGCGCCCTCGTCGGCACTGAAGCTTTCTTT